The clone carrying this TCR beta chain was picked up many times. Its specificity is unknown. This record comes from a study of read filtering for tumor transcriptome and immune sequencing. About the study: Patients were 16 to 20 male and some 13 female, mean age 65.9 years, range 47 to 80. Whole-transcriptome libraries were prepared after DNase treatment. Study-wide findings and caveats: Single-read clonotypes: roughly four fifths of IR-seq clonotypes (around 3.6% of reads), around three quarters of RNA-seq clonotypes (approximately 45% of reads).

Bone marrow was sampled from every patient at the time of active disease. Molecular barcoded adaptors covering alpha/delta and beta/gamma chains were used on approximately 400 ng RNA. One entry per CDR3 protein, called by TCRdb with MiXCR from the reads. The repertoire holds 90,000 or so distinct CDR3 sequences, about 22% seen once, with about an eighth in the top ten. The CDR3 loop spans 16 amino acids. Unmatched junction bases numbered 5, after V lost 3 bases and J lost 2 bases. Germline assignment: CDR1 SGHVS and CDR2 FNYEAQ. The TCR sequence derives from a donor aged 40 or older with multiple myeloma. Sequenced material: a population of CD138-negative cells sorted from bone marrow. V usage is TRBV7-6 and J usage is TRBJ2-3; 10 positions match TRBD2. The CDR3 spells CASSFGLADTTDTQYF. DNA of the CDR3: TGTGCCAGCAGCTTCGGACTAGCGGACACCACAGATACGCAGTATTTT. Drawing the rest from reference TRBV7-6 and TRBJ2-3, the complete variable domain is GAGVSQSPRYKVTKRGQDVALRCDPISGHVSLYWYRQALGQGPEFLTYFNYEAQQDKSGLPNDRFSAERPEGSISTLTIQRTEQRDSAMYRCASSFGLADTTDTQYFGPGTRLTVL.